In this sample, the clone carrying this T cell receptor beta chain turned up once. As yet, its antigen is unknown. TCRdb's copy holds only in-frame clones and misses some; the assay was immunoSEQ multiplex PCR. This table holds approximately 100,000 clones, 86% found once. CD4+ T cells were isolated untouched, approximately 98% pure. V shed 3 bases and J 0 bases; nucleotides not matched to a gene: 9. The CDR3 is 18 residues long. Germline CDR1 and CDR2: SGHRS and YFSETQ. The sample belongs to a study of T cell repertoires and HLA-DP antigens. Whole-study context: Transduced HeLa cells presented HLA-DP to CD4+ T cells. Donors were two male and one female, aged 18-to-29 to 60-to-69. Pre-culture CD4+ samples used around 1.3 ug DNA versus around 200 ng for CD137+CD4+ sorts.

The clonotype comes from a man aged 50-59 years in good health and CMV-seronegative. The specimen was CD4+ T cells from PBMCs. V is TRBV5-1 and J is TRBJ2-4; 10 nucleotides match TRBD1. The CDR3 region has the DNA TGCGCCAGCAGCTCGGGACAGGGGATGACCTCAGCCAAAAACATTCAGTACTTC. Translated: CASSSGQGMTSAKNIQYF.